A single T cell receptor beta chain is shown here with its context. This sample is part of a study of identical twins. A single record per CDR3 protein comes from TCRdb applying MiXCR to the 5' RACE reads. The sample yields around 250,000 distinct CDR3 sequences, 5% to 7% seen once. This CDR3 is built from 12 residues. Germline CDR1 is SGHDN and CDR2 is FVKESK. Trimming removed 6 bases at V and 7 bases at J, with 12 bases between. The data were also submitted as part of a second study, on T cells expressing NK-cell markers.

The sample was CD8+ T cells sorted from blood. The sequence came from a woman aged 18-35 years in good health. This chain connects TRBV14 to TRBJ2-5; no clear D. The DNA of the CDR3 is TGTGCCAGCAGTTCCACCTTAGGGACCCAGTACTTC. Its protein product is CASSSTLGTQYF.